This TCR beta chain was captured in a study of T cell responses to AZD1222 COVID-19 vaccine. Study results and caveats: Without day 14 samples, only post-peak T cell repertoires were studied.

To note about this clone: Its antigen remains unknown.

TCRdb's table, derived via immunoSEQ multiplex PCR, lists solely in-frame clones and lacks some. The table lists approximately 50,000 clones, 70% to 90% of them singletons. The CDR3 runs 14 residues. V was cut by 1 base and J by 2 bases, with 5 bases left in between. CDR1 is LGHNA, CDR2 YNFKEQ, per germline. This chain links TRBV4-2 with TRBJ2-2; D unclear. The sample in question was peripheral blood, obtained 28 days after the second AZD1222 dose. This clonotype was obtained from an adult who received the AZD1222 COVID-19 vaccine. CDR3 nucleotide sequence: TGTGCCAGCAGCCAAGCCGATAACACCGGGGAGCTGTTTTTT. Its protein is CASSQADNTGELFF.